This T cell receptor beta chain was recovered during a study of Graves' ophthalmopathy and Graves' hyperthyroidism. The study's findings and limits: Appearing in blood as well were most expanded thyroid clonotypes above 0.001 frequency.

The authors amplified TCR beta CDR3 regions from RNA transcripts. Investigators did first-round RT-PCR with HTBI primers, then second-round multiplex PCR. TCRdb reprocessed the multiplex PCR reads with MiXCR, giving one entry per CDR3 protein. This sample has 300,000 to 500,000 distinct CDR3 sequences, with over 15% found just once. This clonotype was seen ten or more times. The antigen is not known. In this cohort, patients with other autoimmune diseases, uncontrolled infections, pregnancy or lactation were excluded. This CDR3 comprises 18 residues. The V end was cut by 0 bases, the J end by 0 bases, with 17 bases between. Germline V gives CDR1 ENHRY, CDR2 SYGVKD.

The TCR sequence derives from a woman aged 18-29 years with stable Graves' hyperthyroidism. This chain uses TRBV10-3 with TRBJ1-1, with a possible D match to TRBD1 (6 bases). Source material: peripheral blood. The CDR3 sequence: CAISESSSYRAMNTEAFF. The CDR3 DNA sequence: TGTGCCATCAGTGAGTCGTCTTCGTACAGGGCGATGAACACTGAAGCTTTCTTT.